This record looks at one TCR beta chain sequence and its context. The V and J ends lost 2 bases and 5 bases, in that order; junction bases with no gene match: 6. The CDR3 spans 16 residues. The germline V gene has CDR1 LGHDT and CDR2 YNNKEL (reference sequence). This record comes from a study of blood T cell repertoires in COVID-19. For the study at large: In each case, the material was cDNA or gDNA derived from T cells, B-cell-depleted T cells, or PBMCs.

Clones were read by immunoSEQ multiplex PCR, and TCRdb kept only the in-frame ones, dropping some. Among approximately 450,000 clones, 85% to 90% were seen once, and the ten largest hold roughly 4%. The receptor comes from a woman aged 25 to 39 with acute or convalescent COVID-19. This rearrangement joins TRBV3-1 (or the pseudogene TRBV3-2) to TRBJ2-2, with 9 nucleotides matching TRBD1. The sequenced sample was peripheral blood. The DNA of the CDR3 is TGTGCCAGCAGCCAACCTAACAGGGGGCCGACCGGGGAGCTGTTTTTT. It translates to CASSQPNRGPTGELFF.